The entry below gives a single T cell receptor (beta chain) sequence along with its context. Its antigen is currently unknown. It was CD45RO-negative cells, positively selected for CCR7, that made up naive CD8 cells, with terminally differentiated effector memory CD45RA+ cells excluded. The record originates from a study of shared clonotypes between healthy human individuals. Study results and caveats: Naive subsets, compared against memory subsets, generally had larger estimated richness values.

Some clones are missing from TCRdb's copy, which holds only in-frame ones; the method was immunoSEQ multiplex PCR. The sample records about 590,000 clones, around 95% being singletons. The sequencing input was naive CD8+ T cells sorted from blood. This TCR derives from a woman between 25 and 40 years old in good health.

CDR3 region: CAVFGGQTRREKLFF. The CDR3 DNA is TGTGCCGTATTCGGGGGGCAGACTAGGCGGGAAAAACTGTTTTTT. The chain has TRBV30 and TRBJ1-4; the D gene is possibly TRBD1 (6 bases). Germline assignment: CDR1 GTSNPN and CDR2 SVGIG (reference sequence). The V gene lost 8 bases and the J gene lost 8 bases, with 24 bases spanning the gap. The CDR3 runs 15 residues.